The rows below give T cell receptor beta chains drawn from one sample of a study of blood T cell repertoires in COVID-19. Data came from immunoSEQ multiplex PCR; TCRdb stores just in-frame clones and leaves some out. The sample lists 150,000 to 180,000 clones; roughly 80% were seen once. The specimen was peripheral blood. The receptors were sampled from an elderly man with acute or convalescent COVID-19. Both conserved end residues are part of each CDR3. D genes are given only for firm matches. Clone size, where shown, is once, few, many, or a class for clones that have expanded.

d_call: TRBD1
v_call: TRBV19
clone_size: few
j_call: TRBJ1-4
cdr3_nt: TGTGCCAGTAGTCCGGGACAGGGGGCCCAAGAAAAACTGTTTTTT
cdr3_aa: CASSPGQGAQEKLFF

d_call: TRBD1
v_call: TRBV5-6
clone_size: few
j_call: TRBJ2-7
cdr3_nt: TGTGCCAGCAGCCCGGGACAGGGGGCCGACGAGCAGTACTTC
cdr3_aa: CASSPGQGADEQYF

d_call: TRBD1
v_call: TRBV10-3
clone_size: once
j_call: TRBJ1-1
cdr3_nt: TGTGCCATCAGTGAAAGGGGGCGGGGGAACACTGAAGCTTTCTTT
cdr3_aa: CAISERGRGNTEAFF

d_call: TRBD2
v_call: TRBV5-1
clone_size: .
j_call: TRBJ2-1
cdr3_nt: TGCGCCAGCAGCATTAGCGGGGTTTCCTACAATGAGCAGTTCTTC
cdr3_aa: CASSISGVSYNEQFF

d_call: .
v_call: TRBV7-8
clone_size: .
j_call: TRBJ1-1
cdr3_nt: TGTGCCAGCAGCTTAGTTGGGCAGGCTTACACTGAAGCTTTCTTT
cdr3_aa: CASSLVGQAYTEAFF

d_call: .
v_call: TRBV29-1
clone_size: .
j_call: TRBJ2-1
cdr3_nt: TGCAGCGTCCGGGACTTAAGCTCCTACAATGAGCAGTTCTTC
cdr3_aa: CSVRDLSSYNEQFF

d_call: TRBD1
v_call: TRBV4-3
clone_size: .
j_call: TRBJ2-7
cdr3_nt: TGCGCCAGCAGCCGAAACAGGGGGTTCGACGAGCAGTACTTC
cdr3_aa: CASSRNRGFDEQYF

d_call: TRBD2
v_call: TRBV11-3
clone_size: .
j_call: TRBJ2-3
cdr3_nt: TGTGCCAGCAGGGGAGCGGGGGGGCAGACAGATACGCAGTATTTT
cdr3_aa: CASRGAGGQTDTQYF

d_call: TRBD1
v_call: TRBV6-1
clone_size: .
j_call: TRBJ1-5
cdr3_nt: TGTGCCAGCAGTGGCCCCATTACAGGGGGCAATCAGCCCCAGCATTTT
cdr3_aa: CASSGPITGGNQPQHF

d_call: TRBD1
v_call: TRBV30
clone_size: .
j_call: TRBJ2-3
cdr3_nt: TGTGCCTGGACCGCGACAGGGGCTCGCGCAGATACGCAGTATTTT
cdr3_aa: CAWTATGARADTQYF

d_call: .
v_call: TRBV6-2/TRBV6-3
clone_size: .
j_call: TRBJ2-7
cdr3_nt: TGTGCCAGCAGTTACGGGGGACAAAACTCCTACGAGCAGTACTTC
cdr3_aa: CASSYGGQNSYEQYF

d_call: .
v_call: TRBV6-5
clone_size: .
j_call: TRBJ1-1
cdr3_nt: TGTGCCAGCAGTTCAAGGACGGGAAAAGCTTTCTTT
cdr3_aa: CASSSRTGKAFF

d_call: .
v_call: TRBV28
clone_size: .
j_call: TRBJ1-2
cdr3_nt: TGTGCCAGCAGTTTAGAACAGTCTAACTATGGCTACACCTTC
cdr3_aa: CASSLEQSNYGYTF

d_call: .
v_call: TRBV6-5
clone_size: .
j_call: TRBJ1-4
cdr3_nt: TGTGCCAGCAGTAGGGATACAGGGTACCGTGAAAAACTGTTTTTT
cdr3_aa: CASSRDTGYREKLFF

d_call: TRBD1
v_call: TRBV6-5
clone_size: once
j_call: TRBJ2-5
cdr3_nt: TGTGCCAGCAGTCCCCGACAGGGGGCGCGAGAGACCCAGTACTTC
cdr3_aa: CASSPRQGARETQYF

d_call: TRBD1
v_call: TRBV10-3
clone_size: .
j_call: TRBJ2-7
cdr3_nt: TGTGCCATCAGTGAGGCAGGGGGCGATTACGAGCAGTACTTC
cdr3_aa: CAISEAGGDYEQYF

d_call: TRBD1
v_call: TRBV7-9
clone_size: .
j_call: TRBJ2-5
cdr3_nt: TGTGCCAGCAGCTGGGCAGGGGGCTCCCAAGAGACCCAGTACTTC
cdr3_aa: CASSWAGGSQETQYF

d_call: TRBD1
v_call: TRBV4-3
clone_size: .
j_call: TRBJ2-2
cdr3_nt: TGCGCCAGCAGCCCGGGACAGCGGACTTCGAACACCGGGGAGCTGTTTTTT
cdr3_aa: CASSPGQRTSNTGELFF

d_call: .
v_call: TRBV5-4
clone_size: .
j_call: TRBJ1-1
cdr3_nt: TGTGCCAGCAGTCCGGGGGGCCCGAACACTGAAGCTTTCTTT
cdr3_aa: CASSPGGPNTEAFF

d_call: .
v_call: TRBV12-3/TRBV12-4
clone_size: .
j_call: TRBJ2-4
cdr3_nt: TGTGCCAGCAGTCCCACGGTCGAGGGTTGTGACTTC
cdr3_aa: CASSPTVEGCDF

d_call: .
v_call: TRBV7-2
clone_size: .
j_call: TRBJ2-7
cdr3_nt: TGTGCCAGCAGCTTAGGTGAAGGGGGAAAGTCCTACGAGCAGTACTTC
cdr3_aa: CASSLGEGGKSYEQYF

d_call: TRBD2
v_call: TRBV5-4
clone_size: .
j_call: TRBJ2-3
cdr3_nt: TGTGCCAGCAGCTCCGGGACTAGCGGGCCGGATACGCAGTATTTT
cdr3_aa: CASSSGTSGPDTQYF

d_call: TRBD1
v_call: TRBV5-6
clone_size: .
j_call: TRBJ2-2
cdr3_nt: TGTGCCAGCAGCTTAGGACAGGGGCCGGCCGGGGAGCTGTTTTTT
cdr3_aa: CASSLGQGPAGELFF

d_call: .
v_call: TRBV2
clone_size: .
j_call: TRBJ2-1
cdr3_nt: TGTGCCAGCAGTGTCCCTCTAGGGGCCCATGAGCAGTTCTTC
cdr3_aa: CASSVPLGAHEQFF

d_call: .
v_call: TRBV10-1
clone_size: .
j_call: TRBJ1-4
cdr3_nt: TGCGCCAGCAGTGAGCCGACGGGGGGGGCAGAGAAAAAACTGTTTTTT
cdr3_aa: CASSEPTGGAEKKLFF

d_call: .
v_call: TRBV2
clone_size: .
j_call: TRBJ2-7
cdr3_nt: TGTGCCAGCGAGGGCCTTGGGCGGGACGAGCAGTACTTC
cdr3_aa: CASEGLGRDEQYF

d_call: .
v_call: TRBV9
clone_size: .
j_call: TRBJ1-6
cdr3_nt: TGTGCCAGCAGCGTATCCCCGAGCTCCTATAATTCACCCCTCCACTTT
cdr3_aa: CASSVSPSSYNSPLHF

d_call: .
v_call: TRBV11-3
clone_size: .
j_call: TRBJ1-3
cdr3_nt: TGTGCCAGCAGCTGGGACATGGGAAACACCATATATTTT
cdr3_aa: CASSWDMGNTIYF

d_call: .
v_call: TRBV19
clone_size: .
j_call: TRBJ1-2
cdr3_nt: TGTGCCAGTAGTAAAGGGGTTATCGAAGATGGCTACACCTTC
cdr3_aa: CASSKGVIEDGYTF

d_call: TRBD1
v_call: TRBV24-1
clone_size: .
j_call: TRBJ1-2
cdr3_nt: TGTGCCACCAGTGACTGGGACAGGGGCTATGGCTACACCTTC
cdr3_aa: CATSDWDRGYGYTF

d_call: TRBD1
v_call: TRBV5-4
clone_size: .
j_call: TRBJ2-5
cdr3_nt: TGTGCCAGCACCAGAGGGGAACGGACAGGGCAAGAGACCCAGTACTTC
cdr3_aa: CASTRGERTGQETQYF

d_call: .
v_call: TRBV29-1
clone_size: .
j_call: TRBJ2-3
cdr3_nt: TGCAGCGTTGAATACGTACTCGCAGATACGCAGTATTTT
cdr3_aa: CSVEYVLADTQYF

d_call: TRBD1
v_call: TRBV7-2
clone_size: .
j_call: TRBJ2-7
cdr3_nt: TGTGCCAGCACCACCGGGACAGGGGGGACCTACGAGCAGTACTTC
cdr3_aa: CASTTGTGGTYEQYF

d_call: .
v_call: TRBV7-2
clone_size: .
j_call: TRBJ2-3
cdr3_nt: TGTGCCAGCAGCCTTAGAGCTCGCAGGGGGGTGCCAGATACGCAGTATTTT
cdr3_aa: CASSLRARRGVPDTQYF

d_call: .
v_call: TRBV28
clone_size: .
j_call: TRBJ1-4
cdr3_nt: TGTGCCAGCAGTTTAGGGGGGGTGGATGGAGAAAAACTGTTTTTT
cdr3_aa: CASSLGGVDGEKLFF

d_call: .
v_call: TRBV6-2/TRBV6-3
clone_size: .
j_call: TRBJ1-2
cdr3_nt: TGTGCCAGCAGTTACCAGGACAGCTATGGCTACACCTTC
cdr3_aa: CASSYQDSYGYTF

d_call: TRBD2
v_call: TRBV5-6
clone_size: .
j_call: TRBJ2-7
cdr3_nt: TGTGCCAGCAGCCCGACCCGGACTAGCGGTTACGAGCAGTACTTC
cdr3_aa: CASSPTRTSGYEQYF

d_call: .
v_call: TRBV3-1/TRBV3-2
clone_size: .
j_call: TRBJ1-1
cdr3_nt: TGTGCCAGCAGCCCGGGTGTAACTGAAGCTTTCTTT
cdr3_aa: CASSPGVTEAFF

d_call: TRBD1
v_call: TRBV19
clone_size: .
j_call: TRBJ2-1
cdr3_nt: TGTGCCAGTAGTATCTACACGGGACAGGGAAGATACAATGAGCAGTTCTTC
cdr3_aa: CASSIYTGQGRYNEQFF

d_call: TRBD2
v_call: TRBV29-1
clone_size: .
j_call: TRBJ2-3
cdr3_nt: TGCAGCGTAGGACTAGCGGGGGGGTACACAGATACGCAGTATTTT
cdr3_aa: CSVGLAGGYTDTQYF

d_call: .
v_call: TRBV12-3/TRBV12-4
clone_size: few
j_call: TRBJ1-2
cdr3_nt: TGTGCCAGCAGTTTAGGGCAGGGCTATGGCTACACCTTC
cdr3_aa: CASSLGQGYGYTF

d_call: TRBD1
v_call: TRBV9
clone_size: .
j_call: TRBJ2-3
cdr3_nt: TGTGCCAGCAGCGTAGGGCAGGGGGCAGATACGCAGTATTTT
cdr3_aa: CASSVGQGADTQYF

d_call: TRBD2
v_call: TRBV10-3
clone_size: .
j_call: TRBJ2-1
cdr3_nt: TGTGCCACGGAACTAGCGGTCAACAATGAGCAGTTCTTC
cdr3_aa: CATELAVNNEQFF

d_call: TRBD1
v_call: TRBV19
clone_size: .
j_call: TRBJ2-1
cdr3_nt: TGTGCCAGTAGACTGGGACAGGGGTCCTACAATGAGCAGTTCTTC
cdr3_aa: CASRLGQGSYNEQFF

d_call: .
v_call: TRBV7-6
clone_size: few
j_call: TRBJ2-3
cdr3_nt: TGTGCCAGCAGCCTTGAAGTCAGGGACACAGATACGCAGTATTTT
cdr3_aa: CASSLEVRDTDTQYF

d_call: TRBD1
v_call: TRBV6-5
clone_size: .
j_call: TRBJ1-5
cdr3_nt: TGTGCCAGCAGTTGGACAGGGGGCACGATGAATCAGCCCCAGCATTTT
cdr3_aa: CASSWTGGTMNQPQHF

d_call: .
v_call: TRBV7-2
clone_size: .
j_call: TRBJ2-2
cdr3_nt: TGTGCCAGCAGCCCGGACTACGCGAACACCGGGGAGCTGTTTTTT
cdr3_aa: CASSPDYANTGELFF

d_call: TRBD2
v_call: TRBV29-1
clone_size: .
j_call: TRBJ2-5
cdr3_nt: TGCAGCGCAACCACACTAGCGGGGGGCGGAGAGACCCAGTACTTC
cdr3_aa: CSATTLAGGGETQYF

d_call: .
v_call: TRBV7-8
clone_size: few
j_call: TRBJ2-3
cdr3_nt: TGTGCCAGCAGCTTAGCGGCAGGGTGGCCAGATACGCAGTATTTT
cdr3_aa: CASSLAAGWPDTQYF

d_call: TRBD1
v_call: TRBV6-6
clone_size: .
j_call: TRBJ1-2
cdr3_nt: TGTGCCAGCAGAACCAACGGACAGGGGGCGAAGCGCTACACCTTC
cdr3_aa: CASRTNGQGAKRYTF

d_call: .
v_call: TRBV9
clone_size: .
j_call: TRBJ1-1
cdr3_nt: TGTGCCAGCAGCGTAGCTAATGGTCGATCGACAGCAGAAAAAGAAGCTTTCTTT
cdr3_aa: CASSVANGRSTAEKEAFF

d_call: .
v_call: TRBV5-1
clone_size: few
j_call: TRBJ2-1
cdr3_nt: TGCGCCAGCAGCGCGGGGACAGCGTCCTACAATGAGCAGTTCTTC
cdr3_aa: CASSAGTASYNEQFF

d_call: .
v_call: TRBV19
clone_size: .
j_call: TRBJ2-2
cdr3_nt: TGTGCCAGTAGTTACGGGGGTACGAACACCGGGGAGCTGTTTTTT
cdr3_aa: CASSYGGTNTGELFF

d_call: TRBD1
v_call: TRBV12-3/TRBV12-4
clone_size: .
j_call: TRBJ1-1
cdr3_nt: TGTGCCAGCAGTTCGACAGGGGTATCTGAAGCTTTCTTT
cdr3_aa: CASSSTGVSEAFF

d_call: .
v_call: TRBV3-1/TRBV3-2
clone_size: few
j_call: TRBJ1-5
cdr3_nt: TGTGCCAGCAGCCAAGAGGGTGGTCCGGGGCAGCCCCAGCATTTT
cdr3_aa: CASSQEGGPGQPQHF

d_call: TRBD2
v_call: TRBV4-2
clone_size: .
j_call: TRBJ2-2
cdr3_nt: TGTGCCAGCAGCCCCCCTAGCGGGGGGGACACCGGGGAGCTGTTTTTT
cdr3_aa: CASSPPSGGDTGELFF

d_call: .
v_call: TRBV12-5
clone_size: .
j_call: TRBJ2-2
cdr3_nt: TGTGCTAGTGGTTTGGTAGTCAGGGGGGCCGGGGAGCTGTTTTTT
cdr3_aa: CASGLVVRGAGELFF

d_call: .
v_call: TRBV25-1
clone_size: .
j_call: TRBJ2-7
cdr3_nt: TGTGCCAGCAGTGGGTCGCGCAGGGCCCACGAGCAGTACTTC
cdr3_aa: CASSGSRRAHEQYF

d_call: .
v_call: TRBV5-4
clone_size: .
j_call: TRBJ2-4
cdr3_nt: TGTGCCAGCAGCTTCAGAGTCGGGGTAGCCAAAAACATTCAGTACTTC
cdr3_aa: CASSFRVGVAKNIQYF